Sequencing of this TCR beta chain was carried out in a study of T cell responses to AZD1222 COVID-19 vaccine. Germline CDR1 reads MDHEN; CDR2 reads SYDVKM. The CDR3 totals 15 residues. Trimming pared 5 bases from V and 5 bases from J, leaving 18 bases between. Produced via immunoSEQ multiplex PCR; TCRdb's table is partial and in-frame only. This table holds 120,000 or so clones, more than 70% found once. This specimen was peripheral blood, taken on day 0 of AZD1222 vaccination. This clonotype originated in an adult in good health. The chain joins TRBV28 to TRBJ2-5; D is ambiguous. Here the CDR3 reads CASSPSPGVAETQYF. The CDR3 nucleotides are TGTGCCAGCAGTCCCTCCCCTGGAGTGGCGGAGACCCAGTACTTC.